This T cell receptor (beta chain) emerged from a study of T cell responses to AZD1222 COVID-19 vaccine. Findings and caveats of the study: Donors skewed white British and female; clonal diversity was possibly underestimated. The CD4 TCRs associated with vaccination extended across spike and predominated at 160-218 and 743-854. Reports say nearly half of spike-specific TCRs go after unmutated variant regions.

Some clones are missing from TCRdb's copy, which holds only in-frame ones; the method was immunoSEQ multiplex PCR. This table holds some 120,000 clones, approximately 86% found once. Remarks on this clone: The antigen is unknown.

The CDR3 extends over 13 amino acids. Germline values: CDR1 SGHNT, CDR2 YYREEE (reference sequence). This receptor was identified in an adult in good health. The starting material was peripheral blood, obtained on day 0 of AZD1222 vaccination. The V and J genes are TRBV5-4 and TRBJ1-3, with TRBD1 as a possible D gene (5 bases). The CDR3 spells CGGLYQGGNTIYF. CDR3 DNA: TGTGGGGGCTTATACCAGGGAGGAAACACCATATATTTT.